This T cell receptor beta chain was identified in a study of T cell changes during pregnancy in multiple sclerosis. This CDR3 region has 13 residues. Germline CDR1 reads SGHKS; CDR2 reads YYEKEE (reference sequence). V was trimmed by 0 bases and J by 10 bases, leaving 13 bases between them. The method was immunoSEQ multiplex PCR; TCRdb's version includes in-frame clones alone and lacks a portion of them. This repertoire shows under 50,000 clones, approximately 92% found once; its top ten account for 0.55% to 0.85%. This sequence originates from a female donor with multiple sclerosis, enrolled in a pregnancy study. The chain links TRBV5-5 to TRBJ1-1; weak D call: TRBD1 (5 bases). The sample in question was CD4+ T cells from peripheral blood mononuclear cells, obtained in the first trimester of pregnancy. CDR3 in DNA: TGTGCCAGCAGCTTGGGTGGGGCGCGGGGAGCTTTCTTT. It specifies CASSLGGARGAFF.